A single T cell receptor (beta chain) is shown here with its context. This clone showed up just a few times. This clone's antigen is unknown. No much larger clone exists at a distance of one base, and base qualities are not known. The same CDR3 also results from other DNA sequences found in this sample. The entire isolated RNA was reverse transcribed using the High Capacity cDNA Reverse Transcription Kit, and thus expressed TCRB transcripts were sequenced. Deep immunoSEQ sequencing was applied to naive, central memory and regulatory T cell samples, giving an average of about 3.6 million total reads per sample. After sorted cells were lysed in RLT buffer, RNA was extracted with DNase-treated RNeasy Micro or Mini kits, with the choice depending on cell number. Each cell subset was processed on its own to prevent cross-contamination, while patient and healthy donor samples were processed together. TCRB sequences were amplified from cDNA with the immunoSEQ multiplex PCR, producing 87-bp fragments spanning the CDR3 region. Amplicons were sequenced on the Illumina HiSeq platform. The study's processing was this. Synthetic template baselines were used to correct PCR bias computationally, reads within Hamming distance 2 were collapsed, and singletons that could not be merged were discarded. Reads were aligned against IMGT to assign V, D and J genes, CDR3 length and insertions or deletions at six rearrangement sites. Within each subset, clonotype counts were normalized to the number of sorted cells before true diversity and Gini coefficients were calculated with the tcR R package. The overlap coefficient, calculated on TCRB nucleotide sequences, was used to quantify repertoire sharing. TCRdb took this table from immuneACCESS and kept in-frame rearrangements with V and J called. Such tables lack part of the clones; where checked against another copy, unresolved V genes explain under half of the gap, and the rest is unexplained. V, J and clone size reflect that table, while D and trimming were determined from the DNA. Recorded for this sample are 140,000 to 150,000 clones; about 13% of them occurred a single time. The ten largest clones capture around 1.4% of the sample.

A single peripheral blood draw of around 120 mL on average was collected from each donor into heparinised tubes. A BD FACSAria II was used to sort naive, central memory, regulatory and stem cell-like memory CD4+ T cells with a panel that included CD45RO, CCR7, CD25, CD127, CD95 and CD27. All sorted populations exceeded 95% purity. PBMCs were separated immediately by Lymphoprep density gradient centrifugation and were stained directly, without being cultured. To minimize batch effects, samples were stained and sorted in pairs, one healthy donor with one patient per experiment. V loses 6 bases, J loses 5 bases, and the germline ends lie 9 bases apart. The CDR3 covers 12 residues, taking in both the cysteine and the phenylalanine. The entry retains the CDR3 DNA only, 36 bases that are in frame from base 1. Per the germline V gene (reference sequence), MNHNY is the CDR1 and SVGAGI is the CDR2. These data come from a study of beta chain features in type 1 diabetes (dated by TCRdb to 2016 to 2018). In the study overall: Mean age, gender distribution, total cell number and subset yield were not different between patients and healthy donors. Regulatory and stem cell-like memory subsets were obtained from only 8 patients and about 8 healthy donors, while naive and central memory subsets were obtained from all 28 donors. Across all samples, 90 million to 130 million sorted cells were examined, and cell number per subset correlated strongly with RNA yield. In the study, TCRB repertoires of sorted circulating CD4+ T cell subsets from recently diagnosed type 1 diabetes patients were compared with those of matched healthy donors. The investigation overall reported the following: Because small numbers of individuals were included in the HLA sub-analyses, any influence of HLA type on TCRB rearrangement was left unresolved. Patients with type 1 diabetes made fewer insertions and deleted more nucleotides at VDJ recombination sites, implying thymic rearrangement abnormalities. PCR may preferentially amplify shorter templates, but because patient and control samples were amplified and corrected together, any resulting skew would affect both groups equally. In all four CD4+ subsets, TCRB CDR3 length was moderately but significantly shorter in type 1 diabetes patients. Naive, central memory and regulatory TCRB repertoires appeared more similar among patients than among healthy donors. Because cDNA was sequenced instead of genomic DNA, activated cells with high expression could be over-represented, although the groups did not differ in activation or CD3 levels.

This sequence originates from a man aged 18-30 years with type 1 diabetes. Recombination linked TRBV6-6 to TRBJ2-3; TRBD1 is a possible D gene, resting on 6 matching bases. The source material was central memory CD4+ T cells from blood. The bases are TGTGCCAGCAGCACCAGGGGAGATACGCAGTATTTT. This encodes CASSTRGDTQYF.